Listed here are 27 T cell receptor beta chains from one sample, sequenced in a study of naive and memory T cell subsets. The beta constant-region primer was an equimolar mix of two oligonucleotides covering TRBC1 and TRBC2. TCRdb re-derived calls from the UMI-ligation and nested PCR reads in MiXCR, one entry per CDR3 protein. Among some 150,000 distinct CDR3 sequences listed, over 15% were seen once. Sample: naive CD4+ T cells from blood. These receptors were collected from a human donor in good health.

This clonotype was picked up a small number of times. This chain links TRBV2 with TRBJ2-2; D gene ambiguous. Trimming left V 3 bases short and J 6 bases short, with 8 bases between. CDR1 is SNHLY, CDR2 FYNNEI, per germline. CDR3 length: 13 residues. Here the CDR3 reads CASSENQAGELFF. For the CDR3, the DNA is TGTGCCAGCAGTGAGAACCAGGCCGGGGAGCTGTTTTTT.

The chain has TRBV5-1 and TRBJ2-6, with D unresolved. In germline, CDR1 is SGHRS, CDR2 YFSETQ. The CDR3 runs 15 residues. Trimming pared 4 bases from V and 1 base from J, leaving 9 bases between. The CDR3 DNA sequence: TGCGCCAGCAGCGTAGGACGGTCTGGGGCCAACGTCCTGACTTTC. It is translated as CASSVGRSGANVLTF.

The rearrangement joins TRBV2 to TRBJ2-3; D ambiguous. Trimming removed 1 base at V and 6 bases at J, with 5 bases between. From germline, CDR1 is SNHLY and CDR2 FYNNEI. This CDR3 comprises 12 residues. DNA for the CDR3: TGTGCCAGCAGTGAAGATAGGGATACGCAGTATTTT. Its translation: CASSEDRDTQYF. The full variable domain, in which reference TRBV2 and TRBJ2-3 provide the parts outside the CDR3, is EPEVTQTPSHQVTQMGQEVILRCVPISNHLYFYWYRQILGQKVEFLVSFYNNEISEKSEIFDDQFSVERPDGSNFTLKIRSTKLEDSAMYFCASSEDRDTQYFGPGTRLTVL.

The V gene is TRBV12-3 or TRBV12-4, the J gene TRBJ1-6; TRBD1 agrees at 8 bases. J was trimmed by 8 bases and V by 7 bases; bases with no gene match: 10. CDR3 length equals 15 residues. CDR3 DNA sequence: TGTGCCAGCACCCAGGGGGCCCCATTATATTCACCCCTCCACTTT. Translation: CASTQGAPLYSPLHF.

The chain has TRBV4-2 and TRBJ2-3, with a weak D call TRBD2 (6 bases). The V gene's germline CDR1 is LGHNA and CDR2 YNFKEQ. V was cut by 4 bases and J by 6 bases, with 14 bases left in between. The CDR3 contains 14 residues. DNA for the CDR3: TGTGCCAGCAGCCCCCACGGGAGAGGGGATACGCAGTATTTT. Translation gives CASSPHGRGDTQYF.

The J gene is TRBJ2-1, the V gene TRBV29-1; 9 bases map to TRBD2. The CDR3 sequence is 15 residues long. V dropped 4 bases and J dropped 4; count of bases not matched to a gene: 8. Germline CDR1 reads SQVTM; CDR2 reads ANQGSEA. This chain's CDR3 is CSVAAGTSLYNEQFF. DNA of the CDR3: TGCAGCGTTGCGGCCGGGACTAGCTTATACAATGAGCAGTTCTTC.

This clonotype was picked up a small number of times. The chain employs TRBV28 and TRBJ2-7, with 7 bases lining up with TRBD2. Germline V gene data show CDR1 as MDHEN and CDR2 as SYDVKM. The CDR3 extends over 14 amino acids. With V trimmed by 3 bases and J by 3 bases, 5 bases remained unmatched. The CDR3 DNA follows: TGTGCCAGCAGTTTCTCTAGCGGCTACTACGAGCAGTACTTC. Encoded protein: CASSFSSGYYEQYF.

This clonotype was observed a few times. The V call is TRBV11-2, the J call TRBJ2-1; unclear D gene. Germline-derived CDR1 and CDR2 are SGHAT and FQNNGV. V was trimmed by 3 bases and J by 1 base, leaving 10 bases between them. The CDR3 contains 15 residues. DNA of the CDR3: TGTGCCAGCAGCTTGATGACGGCTTCCTACAATGAGCAGTTCTTC. This translates into CASSLMTASYNEQFF.

The sample holds a few counts of this clonotype. The chain recombines TRBV11-3 with TRBJ2-3; no clear D. The germline V gene has CDR1 SGHNT and CDR2 YENEEA. Trimming cost V 4 bases and J 0 bases, with 14 bases left between them. This CDR3 has 16 residues. In DNA, the CDR3 is TGTGCCAGCAGCTCAAATAGCTGGAGTAGCACAGATACGCAGTATTTT. Protein sequence: CASSSNSWSSTDTQYF.

There are many counts of this clonotype. The chain recombines TRBV7-2 with TRBJ2-7, with D perhaps matching TRBD1 or TRBD2 (5 bases each). Trimming shortened V by 1 base and J by 3 bases, and 16 bases separated the two germline ends. Per the germline V gene, CDR1 is SGHTA and CDR2 is FQGNSA. The CDR3 contains 16 residues. CDR3 residues: CASSLGLFGTVYEQYF. CDR3 bases: TGTGCCAGCAGCTTAGGACTCTTCGGGACGGTCTACGAGCAGTACTTC.

The rearrangement links TRBV12-3 or TRBV12-4 to TRBJ2-3; D gene uncertain. CDR3 size: 16 residues. V lost 1 base to trimming and J lost 1 base, with 12 bases between them. The CDR3 DNA is TGTGCCAGCAGTTTAGACGGGTCGGGCGGCACAGATACGCAGTATTTT. This sequence encodes CASSLDGSGGTDTQYF.

The V and J genes are TRBV5-1 and TRBJ2-5; maybe TRBD2 (5 bases). The CDR3 is made up of 17 amino acids. Per germline, CDR1 SGHRS and CDR2 YFSETQ. Trimming stripped 0 bases from V and 2 bases from J, with 17 bases between. Here the CDR3 DNA reads TGCGCCAGCAGCTTGGCTTGGCGGGCCAGCTTACAAGAGACCCAGTACTTC. Its translation: CASSLAWRASLQETQYF. Full variable domain (remainder filled in from reference TRBV5-1 and TRBJ2-5): KAGVTQTPRYLIKTRGQQVTLSCSPISGHRSVSWYQQTPGQGLQFLFEYFSETQRNKGNFPGRFSGRQFSNSRSEMNVSTLELGDSALYLCASSLAWRASLQETQYFGPGTRLLVL.

This chain uses TRBV27 with TRBJ2-3, with D tentatively TRBD1 (5 bases). The CDR3 loop spans 14 amino acids. The V gene's germline CDR1 is MNHEY and CDR2 SMNVEV (reference sequence). Trimming took off 5 bases at V and 1 base at J, with 10 bases between the two ends. The CDR3 reads CASSQTRGTDTQYF. The CDR3 DNA sequence: TGTGCCAGCAGTCAAACCAGGGGCACAGATACGCAGTATTTT.

This clonotype was counted between two and nine times. The chain carries TRBV7-2 and TRBJ2-1; the D is unclear. Germline V gene data show CDR1 as SGHTA and CDR2 as FQGNSA. V was shortened by 3 bases and J by 5 bases, with 5 bases between the two germline ends. This CDR3 spans 12 amino acids. The CDR3 region has the DNA TGTGCCAGCAGCTTTGTGAACAATGAGCAGTTCTTC. This codes for CASSFVNNEQFF.

This clonotype was counted a few times. The chain combines TRBV4-2 with TRBJ2-1, with TRBD2 identical over 11 bases. The germline CDR1 and CDR2 sequences are LGHNA and YNFKEQ. The V gene end was trimmed by 5 bases and the J gene end by 12 bases; junction bases not matched to a gene: 6. This CDR3 has 13 amino acids. The CDR3 loop is CASSSGLADPQFF. CDR3 DNA: TGTGCCAGCAGCTCGGGACTAGCGGACCCGCAGTTCTTC.

This clonotype was seen a handful of times. The rearrangement uses TRBV5-1 and TRBJ2-1; 8 positions agree with TRBD1. The ends lost 4 bases at V and 4 bases at J; junction bases unmatched: 7. CDR1 is SGHRS, CDR2 YFSETQ, per germline. CDR3 length equals 15 residues. In DNA, the CDR3 is TGCGCCAGCAGCACCGGACAGGGCTCTTACAATGAGCAGTTCTTC. Translation: CASSTGQGSYNEQFF.

This clonotype has just one count. This sequence joins TRBV12-3 or TRBV12-4 and TRBJ2-1; 7 positions match TRBD2. The CDR3 covers 14 residues. Unmatched junction bases numbered 9, after V lost 6 bases and J lost 7 bases. The CDR3 DNA reads TGTGCCAGCAGGCTAAGGGAGGGCGGGAATGAGCAGTTCTTC. Protein sequence: CASRLREGGNEQFF.

This chain connects TRBV3-1 to TRBJ1-2; D ambiguous. The CDR3 contains 19 residues. The V end was cut by 4 bases, the J end by 4 bases, with 28 bases between. Germline V gene data show CDR1 as LGHDT and CDR2 as YNNKEL (reference sequence). CDR3: CASSPKGEKWERSFYGYTF. In DNA, the CDR3 is TGTGCCAGCAGCCCAAAAGGCGAAAAGTGGGAGAGATCATTCTATGGCTACACCTTC.

This clonotype was counted between two and nine times. V usage is TRBV4-3 and J usage is TRBJ2-5, with D possibly matching TRBD1 (6 bases). The CDR3 runs 15 residues. The germline gives CDR1 LGHNA, CDR2 YSLEER. With 3 bases removed from V and 2 bases from J, the gap between germline ends came to 13 bases. This CDR3 reads CASSQQLGQQETQYF. DNA for the CDR3: TGCGCCAGCAGCCAGCAACTAGGACAGCAAGAGACCCAGTACTTC.

This clonotype was found a few times. The chain employs TRBV10-3 and TRBJ2-3; D gene uncertain. Trimming cost V 6 bases and J 3 bases, with 10 bases left between them. The CDR3 loop spans 13 amino acids. Germline values: CDR1 ENHRY, CDR2 SYGVKD. The chain's CDR3 is CAIRGKETDTQYF. Here the CDR3 DNA reads TGTGCCATCAGGGGGAAGGAGACAGATACGCAGTATTTT.

There are a few counts of this clonotype. The chain is built from TRBV7-2 and TRBJ2-7; D is undetermined. Trimming took off 1 base at V and 7 bases at J, with 14 bases between the two ends. This CDR3 contains 14 residues. CDR1 and CDR2 from the germline V gene are SGHTA and FQGNSA. The CDR3 coding sequence is TGTGCCAGCAGCTTAGTTCTCTCTAACCGGGAGCAGTACTTC. It specifies CASSLVLSNREQYF.

This chain connects TRBV18 to TRBJ2-2, with D unclear. Deletions cut 2 bases from V and 2 bases from J, with 12 bases between. This CDR3 spans 16 amino acids. Germline loops: CDR1 KGHSH, CDR2 LQKENI. The CDR3 DNA reads as TGTGCCAGCTCACCAACTTTCCACGGTAACACCGGGGAGCTGTTTTTT. Protein sequence: CASSPTFHGNTGELFF.

The chain joins TRBV18 to TRBJ2-7; D gene uncertain. The germline CDR1 and CDR2 sequences are KGHSH and LQKENI. The CDR3 consists of 13 residues. V was cut by 4 bases and J by 1 base, with 8 bases left in between. The CDR3 region is CASSLIKSYEQYF. The DNA for the CDR3 is TGTGCCAGCTCACTAATCAAGTCCTACGAGCAGTACTTC.

The rearrangement links TRBV2 to TRBJ1-1; no reliable D call. V was pared by 6 bases and J by 6 bases, with 8 bases between. Germline V gives CDR1 SNHLY, CDR2 FYNNEI. The CDR3 runs 11 residues. The DNA for the CDR3 is TGTGCCAGCAGGTTCTCAGCTGAAGCTTTCTTT. Encoded protein: CASRFSAEAFF.

This chain connects TRBV10-3 to TRBJ2-3, with D possibly matching TRBD1 (5 bases). Germline values: CDR1 ENHRY, CDR2 SYGVKD. V was clipped by 7 bases and J by 5 bases, with 13 bases between them. The CDR3 contains 13 residues. CDR3 sequence reads: CAIKGQGEDTQYF. For the CDR3, the DNA is TGTGCCATCAAGGGCCAAGGGGAAGATACGCAGTATTTT.

This clonotype came up a few times. The chain has TRBV29-1 and TRBJ2-7, with D hard to call. With 2 bases removed from V and 0 bases from J, the gap between germline ends came to 14 bases. From germline, CDR1 is SQVTM and CDR2 ANQGSEA. The CDR3 covers 15 residues. DNA of the CDR3: TGCAGCGTTGAATTAGGCAGTTTGAGCTCCTACGAGCAGTACTTC. Residues: CSVELGSLSSYEQYF.

This clonotype came up a few times. The chain couples TRBV19 to TRBJ1-4; possibly TRBD1 for D (5 bases). Germline CDR1 and CDR2: LNHDA and SQIVND (reference sequence). The CDR3 length is 16 residues. The ends were cut back, 6 bases at V and 0 bases at J, with 14 bases in the middle. CDR3 bases: TGTGCCAGTAGGCTACAGGTCGGGACAACTAATGAAAAACTGTTTTTT. It yields the protein CASRLQVGTTNEKLFF.